The T cell receptor beta chain described here comes from a study of T cell changes during pregnancy in multiple sclerosis (dated by TCRdb to about 2019). With respect to the entire study: In women with multiple sclerosis, the researchers looked at how the T cell repertoire shifted as pregnancy progressed.

The CDR3 holds 18 amino acids from the cysteine to the phenylalanine. The kept DNA is CDR3 alone, 54 bases in frame from the first base. The germline V gene encodes CDR1 SGHVS and CDR2 FQNEAQ. V is pruned by 5 bases and J by 2 bases, leaving 9 bases of the junction without a gene match. The library came from the immunoSEQ multiplex PCR assay. This immuneACCESS table, as held by TCRdb, lists in-frame sequences with V and J called but not all clones. Of the missing ones, under half trace to an unresolved V gene in checked studies; the others have no known cause. This sample comprises about 69,000 clones, approximately 91% of them detected only once. Of the sample, roughly 1.5% is held by the ten largest clones. As regards this clone: Which antigen it targets is not known. It has no much larger one-base neighbor in the sample; base qualities were not kept.

The chain uses TRBV7-8 and TRBJ2-3; TRBD2 agrees with 14 junctional bases. This clonotype was obtained from a female donor with multiple sclerosis, enrolled in a pregnancy study. This sample comprised peripheral blood, obtained in the third trimester of pregnancy. Here the CDR3 is given as CASSLRGLAGGPTDTQYF. In nucleotide form, the sequence is TGTGCCAGCAGCCTACGAGGACTAGCGGGGGGACCCACAGATACGCAGTATTTT.